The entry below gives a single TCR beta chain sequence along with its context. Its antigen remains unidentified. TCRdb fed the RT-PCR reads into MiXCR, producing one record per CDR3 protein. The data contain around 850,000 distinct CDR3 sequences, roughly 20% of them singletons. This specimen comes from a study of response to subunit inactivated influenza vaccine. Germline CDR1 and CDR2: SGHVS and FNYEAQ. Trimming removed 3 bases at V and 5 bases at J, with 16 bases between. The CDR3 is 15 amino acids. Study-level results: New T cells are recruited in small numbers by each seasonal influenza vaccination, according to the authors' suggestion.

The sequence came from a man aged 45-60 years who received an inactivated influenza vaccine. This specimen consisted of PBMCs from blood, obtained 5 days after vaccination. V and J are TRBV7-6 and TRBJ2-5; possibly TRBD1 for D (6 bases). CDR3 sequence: CASSFGQTLGETQYF. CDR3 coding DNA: TGTGCCAGCAGCTTTGGACAGACCCTCGGTGAGACCCAGTACTTC.